This TCR beta chain was observed in a study of blood T cell repertoires in COVID-19. Across the whole study: The United States, Italy and Spain provided the acute and convalescent COVID-19 samples. The analysed material was cDNA or gDNA that came from T cells, B-cell-depleted T cells, or PBMCs.

The method was immunoSEQ multiplex PCR; TCRdb's version includes in-frame clones alone and lacks a portion of them. The table has under 350,000 clones, approximately 85% seen once; the top ten hold approximately 11%. The CDR3 has 14 amino acids. V shed 2 bases and J shed 5 bases, with 12 bases lying between them. Germline CDR1 and CDR2: SGHNT and YYREEE (reference sequence). This clonotype was obtained from a woman in her 70s with acute or convalescent COVID-19. The sequenced material came from peripheral blood. The chain uses TRBV5-4 and TRBJ2-3; D possibly corresponds to TRBD1 (6 bases). The CDR3, as DNA: TGTGCCAGCAGCTTACAGGGTGTTAAAGATACGCAGTATTTT. Its translation: CASSLQGVKDTQYF. Full variable domain (outside the CDR3, taken from reference TRBV5-4 and TRBJ2-3): ETGVTQSPTHLIKTRGQQVTLRCSSQSGHNTVSWYQQALGQGPQFIFQYYREEENGRGNFPPRFSGLQFPNYSSELNVNALELDDSALYLCASSLQGVKDTQYFGPGTRLTVL.